This T cell receptor beta chain originates from a study of blood T cell repertoires in COVID-19. CDR3 length: 14 residues. Germline V CDR1 and CDR2: SGHTA, FQGTGA. With 4 bases clipped from V and 7 bases from J, the junction kept 9 bases outside the gene matches. As originally analysed: Using reference gene primer amplification, nucleated cell counts were estimated. Only in-frame clones appear in the TCRdb table, and some are missing; sequencing was by immunoSEQ multiplex PCR. Clone size and V and J calls were adopted from that table, with D and trimming inferred from the DNA. The sample lists 170,000 or so clones, more than 75% occurring once.

The clonotype comes from a man aged 35 to 55 with active or convalescent COVID-19. Sequencing was done on a sample of peripheral blood. The chain carries TRBV7-3 and TRBJ2-7, with 8 bases matching TRBD1. The CDR3 protein is CASSSTGGVGEQYF. CDR3 DNA: TGTGCCAGCAGCTCAACAGGGGGAGTGGGGGAGCAGTACTTC.